Listed here is a single T cell receptor (beta chain). This clone's antigen is unknown. No base-level quality is on record; no much larger clone is a single base apart. These data belong to a study of T-cell reconstitution after alpha-beta-depleted transplantation in children listed by TCRdb under 2016. Context from the whole study: Using TCR repertoire profiling, the study quantitatively followed how T-cell immune reconstitution unfolded in children after TCRalphabeta/CD19-depleted allogeneic hematopoietic cell transplantation.

Study-wide findings and limitations: About two months after transplant, the apparently early recovery of alphabetaT-cell counts reportedly depended on just several hundred clones that had expanded rapidly and came from non-depleted graft cells. The high TCRbeta diversity at day 60 in some patients was ascribed to recipient T cells and intrathymic progenitors that had survived conditioning. Over subsequent months, a decline in hyperexpanded clone frequencies was noted, and after one year, T-cell counts and TCRbeta diversity were mostly ascribed to newly produced T cells.

The treatment or condition label here, explained by the study, means: allogeneic hematopoietic cell transplantation with graft depleted of TCRalphabeta T cells and CD19 B cells. The children who served as transplant recipients had been given grafts of TCRalphabeta/CD19-depleted allogeneic hematopoietic cells. Library prep was done by PCR. TCRdb shows the sequencer as Illumina HiSeq 2500. TCR libraries were prepared with molecular barcoding, using unique molecular identifiers to normalize TCRbeta repertoire quantification. TCRdb reprocessing: public reads trimmed at Q25 with fastp, clones called with MiXCR, in-frame beta chains kept. Each CDR3 protein gets just one entry, which takes the most common genes and DNA from the rows behind it. This sample gives some 460,000 distinct CDR3 sequences in total; roughly 17% of them show up just once. The ten biggest clones cover under 30% of the sample. The material sequenced was PBMCs, mostly from graft donor cells, taken 360 days after TCRalphabeta/CD19-depleted stem cell transplant. The source is a boy younger than two who had a stem cell transplant for Wiskott-Aldrich syndrome, so the T cells may come from the graft donor.

The bases are TGCGCCAGCCGAGACAGGGGGGGTCTCCCCACAGATACGCAGTATTTT. The encoded protein is CASRDRGGLPTDTQYF. The rearrangement combines TRBV5-1 with TRBJ2-3, with 9 bases in between that match TRBD1. Spanning cysteine to phenylalanine, the CDR3 consists of 16 amino acids. Only the CDR3 portion is preserved as DNA: 48 bases, with reading frame beginning at the first base. The germline V gene specifies SGHRS as CDR1 and YFSETQ as CDR2. V loses 7 bases at its end and J loses 2 bases; junction bases beyond the gene matches: 11.